This T cell receptor (beta chain) was identified in a study of CD8 T cells in Susac syndrome. General study points: In its TCR sequencing and HLA analysis, the study acknowledged that the number of individuals was relatively small.

Remarks on this clonotype: As yet, its antigen is unknown.

The T cells that were sequenced for TCR beta were CD8+ and CD4+ cells from blood. Bulk CD8+ and CD4+ cells came from magnetic negative isolation; CD8+ TEMRA by FACS. After extraction with the RNeasy kit, roughly 0.5 to 1 ug of the RNA was reverse transcribed using random hexamers. Amplification of TCR beta CDR3 was carried out by immunoSEQ multiplex PCR, which covered 54 Vbeta and 13 Jbeta segments. TCRdb independently ran MiXCR on the immunoSEQ multiplex PCR reads; one entry per CDR3 protein. This sample yields 150,000 to 200,000 distinct CDR3 sequences, of which about 90% are seen a single time; around 0.079% belongs to the top ten. Sequenced material: CD4+ T cells from PBMCs. The TCR comes from a human donor in good health.

The CDR3 DNA reads as TGCGCCAGCAGCTCTGACAGCTACGAGCAGTACTTC. Translated: CASSSDSYEQYF. The rearrangement joins TRBV5-1 to TRBJ2-7; possible D gene TRBD1, 5 bases. V was shortened by 3 bases and J by 3 bases, with 7 bases between the two germline ends. The CDR3 has 12 residues. CDR1 SGHRS and CDR2 YFSETQ come from the germline V gene.